Reported below is one T cell receptor (beta chain). The antigen is not known. The sample is drawn from a study of lymphopenia after photon versus proton radiotherapy. The data were produced by immunoSEQ multiplex PCR, yet TCRdb's version contains in-frame clones alone and is incomplete. This sample carries roughly 150,000 clones, approximately 91% of them seen once, and the ten largest clones take about 4.4%. CDR3 length: 16 amino acids. Germline values: CDR1 SGHRS, CDR2 YFSETQ. Trimming cost V 4 bases and J 0 bases, with 14 bases left between them. Study results and caveats: Only patients who died were analyzed for survival; proton advantage is unproven.

The rearrangement joins TRBV5-1 to TRBJ1-3, with D possibly matching TRBD1 (6 bases). The receptor comes from a middle-aged man with gastric cancer. The material was peripheral blood, obtained from a patient treated with photon-based radiotherapy. The CDR3 protein is CASSPDRILSGNTIYF. DNA of the CDR3: TGCGCCAGCAGCCCAGACAGGATTCTCTCTGGAAACACCATATATTTT.